This paragraph covers one T cell receptor (beta chain) sequence. Its antigen is currently unknown. Data came from immunoSEQ multiplex PCR; TCRdb stores just in-frame clones and leaves some out. The sample comprises roughly 100,000 clones, roughly 89% of which are singletons, and approximately 16% rests with the top ten. CDR1 and CDR2 from the germline V gene are SGHNT and YENEEA. Unmatched junction bases numbered 6, after V lost 5 bases and J lost 4 bases. This CDR3 has 15 amino acids. The sample comes from a study of identifying expanded T cells in peripheral blood. Points from the study as a whole: Differentially abundant clones: 1 to 1.5 between replicates, 16.4 at around 15 days, around 19 at four.

The chain employs TRBV11-3 and TRBJ2-2; 8 positions match TRBD2. Input material: blood. This TCR was sampled from a person between 18 and 75 years old in good health. The CDR3 bases are TGTGCCAGCAGCCAAGTAGCGGGGAGCACCGGGGAGCTGTTTTTT. Encoded protein: CASSQVAGSTGELFF.